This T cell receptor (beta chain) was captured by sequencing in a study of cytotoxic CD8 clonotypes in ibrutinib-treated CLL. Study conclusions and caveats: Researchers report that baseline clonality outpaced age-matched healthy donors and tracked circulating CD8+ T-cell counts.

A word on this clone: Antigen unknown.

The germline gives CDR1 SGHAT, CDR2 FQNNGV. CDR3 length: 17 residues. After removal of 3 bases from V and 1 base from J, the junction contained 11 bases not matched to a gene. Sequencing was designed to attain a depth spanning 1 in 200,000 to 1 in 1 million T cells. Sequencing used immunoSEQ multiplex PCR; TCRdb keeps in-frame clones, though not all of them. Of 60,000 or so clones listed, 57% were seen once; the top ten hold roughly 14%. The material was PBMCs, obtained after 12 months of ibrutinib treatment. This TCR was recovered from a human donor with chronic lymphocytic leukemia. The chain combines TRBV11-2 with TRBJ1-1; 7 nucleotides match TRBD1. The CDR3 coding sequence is TGTGCCAGCAGCTTCTCTACAAGGAAGGGGGCGAACACTGAAGCTTTCTTT. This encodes CASSFSTRKGANTEAFF.